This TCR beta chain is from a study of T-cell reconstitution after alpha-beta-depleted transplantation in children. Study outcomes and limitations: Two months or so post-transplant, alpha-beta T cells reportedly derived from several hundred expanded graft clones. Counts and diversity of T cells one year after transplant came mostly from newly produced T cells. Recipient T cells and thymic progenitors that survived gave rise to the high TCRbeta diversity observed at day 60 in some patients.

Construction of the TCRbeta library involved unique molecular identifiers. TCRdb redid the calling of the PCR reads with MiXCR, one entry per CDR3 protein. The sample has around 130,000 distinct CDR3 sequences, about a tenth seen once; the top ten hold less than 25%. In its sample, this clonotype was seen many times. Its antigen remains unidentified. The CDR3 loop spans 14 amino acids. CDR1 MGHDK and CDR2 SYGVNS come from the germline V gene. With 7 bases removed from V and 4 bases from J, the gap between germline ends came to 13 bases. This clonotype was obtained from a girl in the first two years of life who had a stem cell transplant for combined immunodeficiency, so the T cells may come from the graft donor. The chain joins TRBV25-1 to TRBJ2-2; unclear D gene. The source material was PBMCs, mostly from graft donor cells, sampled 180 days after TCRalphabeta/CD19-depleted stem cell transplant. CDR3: CASTGGRFTGELFF. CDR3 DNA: TGTGCCAGCACTGGTGGTAGATTCACCGGGGAGCTGTTTTTT.